The sample holds a few counts of the clone carrying this TCR beta chain. V lost 5 bases and J 6 bases, leaving 15 bases between the germline ends. The CDR3 runs to 14 residues. Germline assignment: CDR1 PRHDT and CDR2 FYEKMQ (reference sequence). This sample stems from a study of T-cell reconstitution after alpha-beta-depleted transplantation in children. Unique molecular identifiers were used in preparing the TCRbeta library. Each CDR3 protein gets one entry after TCRdb re-called the PCR reads with MiXCR. The repertoire has about 980,000 distinct CDR3 sequences, roughly 29% of them found once; the top ten carry 28%.

This sample comprised PBMCs, mostly from graft donor cells, obtained 360 days after TCRalphabeta/CD19-depleted stem cell transplant. The sequence was collected from a boy under two years old who had a stem cell transplant for SCID, so the T cells may come from the graft donor. The V call is TRBV13, the J call TRBJ2-3, with D perhaps TRBD1 or TRBD2 (5 bases each). CDR3 residues: CASSPPPRGDTQYF. CDR3 nucleotide sequence: TGTGCCAGCAGCCCACCCCCTCGGGGCGATACGCAGTATTTT.